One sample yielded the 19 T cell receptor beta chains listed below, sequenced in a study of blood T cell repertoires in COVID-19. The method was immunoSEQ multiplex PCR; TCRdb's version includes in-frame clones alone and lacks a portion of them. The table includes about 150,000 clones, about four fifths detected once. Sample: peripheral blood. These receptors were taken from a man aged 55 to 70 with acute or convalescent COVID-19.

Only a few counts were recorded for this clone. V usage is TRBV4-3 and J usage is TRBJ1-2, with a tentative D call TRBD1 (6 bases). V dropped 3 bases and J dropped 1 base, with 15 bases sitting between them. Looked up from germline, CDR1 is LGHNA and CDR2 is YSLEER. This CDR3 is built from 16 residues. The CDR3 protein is CASSQHRELLNYGYTF. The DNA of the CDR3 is TGCGCCAGCAGCCAGCACAGGGAGCTCCTTAACTATGGCTACACCTTC.

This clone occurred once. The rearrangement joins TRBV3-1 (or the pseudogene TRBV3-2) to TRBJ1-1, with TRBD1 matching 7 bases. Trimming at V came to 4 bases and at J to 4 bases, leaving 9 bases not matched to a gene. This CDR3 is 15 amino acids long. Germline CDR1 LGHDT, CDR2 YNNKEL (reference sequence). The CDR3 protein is CASSPSDRTGTEAFF. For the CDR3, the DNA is TGTGCCAGCAGCCCCTCGGACAGGACGGGCACTGAAGCTTTCTTT.

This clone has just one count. The CDR3 nucleotides are TGTGCCAGCAGCAAAGCGGGACAGGCCACAGATACGCAGTATTTT. As protein: CASSKAGQATDTQYF. This chain connects TRBV21-1 to TRBJ2-3; TRBD1, as called in the table, went unchecked against the DNA. TRBV21-1 is a recognized pseudogene. CDR3 size: 15 residues.

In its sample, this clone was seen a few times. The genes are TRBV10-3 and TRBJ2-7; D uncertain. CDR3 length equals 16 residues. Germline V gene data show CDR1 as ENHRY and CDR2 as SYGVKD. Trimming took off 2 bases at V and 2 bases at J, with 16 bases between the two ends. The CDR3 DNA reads TGTGCCATCAGTGAGACCCGCCCGGAACTACCCTACGAGCAGTACTTC. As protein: CAISETRPELPYEQYF.

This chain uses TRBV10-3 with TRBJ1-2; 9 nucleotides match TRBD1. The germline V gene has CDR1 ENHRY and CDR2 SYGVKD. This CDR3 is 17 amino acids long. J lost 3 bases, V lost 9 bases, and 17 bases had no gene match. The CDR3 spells CAIVTRDREKNYYGYTF. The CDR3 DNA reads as TGTGCCATTGTAACCCGGGACAGGGAAAAGAATTACTATGGCTACACCTTC.

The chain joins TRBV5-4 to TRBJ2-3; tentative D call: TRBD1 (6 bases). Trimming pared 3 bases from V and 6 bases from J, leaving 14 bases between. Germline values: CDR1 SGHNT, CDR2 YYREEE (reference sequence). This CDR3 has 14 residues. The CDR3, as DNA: TGTGCCAGCAGCTCCAACAGGGTGAGGGATACGCAGTATTTT. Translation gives CASSSNRVRDTQYF.

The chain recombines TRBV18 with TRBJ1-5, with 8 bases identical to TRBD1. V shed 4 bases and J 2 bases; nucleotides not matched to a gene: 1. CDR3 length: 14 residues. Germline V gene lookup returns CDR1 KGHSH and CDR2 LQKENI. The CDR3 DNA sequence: TGTGCCAGCTCACTACAGGGGGGCAATCAGCCCCAGCATTTT. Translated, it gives CASSLQGGNQPQHF.

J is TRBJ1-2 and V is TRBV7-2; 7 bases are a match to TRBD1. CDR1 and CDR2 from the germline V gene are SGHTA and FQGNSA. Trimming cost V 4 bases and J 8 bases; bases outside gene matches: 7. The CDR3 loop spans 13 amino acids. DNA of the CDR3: TGTGCCAGCAGCTCGACAGGGTCGGGCGGCTACACCTTC. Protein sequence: CASSSTGSGGYTF.

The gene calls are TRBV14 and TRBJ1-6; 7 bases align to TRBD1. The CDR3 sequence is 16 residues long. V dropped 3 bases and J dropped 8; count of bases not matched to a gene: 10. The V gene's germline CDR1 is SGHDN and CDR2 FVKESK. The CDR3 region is CASSQTGFWTDSPLHF. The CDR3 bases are TGTGCCAGCAGCCAGACAGGGTTTTGGACTGATTCACCCCTCCACTTT. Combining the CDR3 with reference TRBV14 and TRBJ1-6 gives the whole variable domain EAGVTQFPSHSVIEKGQTVTLRCDPISGHDNLYWYRRVMGKEIKFLLHFVKESKQDESGMPNNRFLAERTGGTYSTLKVQPAELEDSGVYFCASSQTGFWTDSPLHFGNGTRLTVT.

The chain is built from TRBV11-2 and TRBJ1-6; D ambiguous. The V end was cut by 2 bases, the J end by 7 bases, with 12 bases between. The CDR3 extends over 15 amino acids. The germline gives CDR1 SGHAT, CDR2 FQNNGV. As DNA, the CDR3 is TGTGCCAGCAGCTTAACAGATGGGGAGAATTCACCCCTCCACTTT. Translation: CASSLTDGENSPLHF.

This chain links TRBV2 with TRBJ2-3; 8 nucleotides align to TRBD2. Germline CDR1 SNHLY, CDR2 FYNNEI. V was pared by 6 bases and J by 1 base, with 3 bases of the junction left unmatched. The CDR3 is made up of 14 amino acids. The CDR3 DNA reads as TGTGCCAGCAGGTTAGCGGGACGCACAGATACGCAGTATTTT. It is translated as CASRLAGRTDTQYF. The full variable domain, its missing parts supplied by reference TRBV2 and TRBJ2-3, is EPEVTQTPSHQVTQMGQEVILRCVPISNHLYFYWYRQILGQKVEFLVSFYNNEISEKSEIFDDQFSVERPDGSNFTLKIRSTKLEDSAMYFCASRLAGRTDTQYFGPGTRLTVL.

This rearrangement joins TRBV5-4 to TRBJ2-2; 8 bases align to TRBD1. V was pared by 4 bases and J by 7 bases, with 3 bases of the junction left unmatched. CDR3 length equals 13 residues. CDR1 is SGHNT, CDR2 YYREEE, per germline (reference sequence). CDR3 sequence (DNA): TGTGCCAGCAGCCAACAGGGGGGCGGGGAGCTGTTTTTT. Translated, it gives CASSQQGGGELFF.

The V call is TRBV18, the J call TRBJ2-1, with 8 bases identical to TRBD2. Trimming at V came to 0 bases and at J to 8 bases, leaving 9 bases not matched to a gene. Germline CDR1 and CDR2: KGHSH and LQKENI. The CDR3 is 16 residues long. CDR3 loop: CASSPPGASGWDEQFF. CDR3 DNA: TGTGCCAGCTCACCACCCGGGGCTAGCGGGTGGGATGAGCAGTTCTTC.

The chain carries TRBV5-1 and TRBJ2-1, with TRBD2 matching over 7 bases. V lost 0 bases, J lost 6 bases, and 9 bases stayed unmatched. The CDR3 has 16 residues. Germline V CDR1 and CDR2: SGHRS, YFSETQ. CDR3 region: CASSLAPLERGNEQFF. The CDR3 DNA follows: TGCGCCAGCAGCTTGGCCCCGCTAGAGCGGGGCAATGAGCAGTTCTTC.

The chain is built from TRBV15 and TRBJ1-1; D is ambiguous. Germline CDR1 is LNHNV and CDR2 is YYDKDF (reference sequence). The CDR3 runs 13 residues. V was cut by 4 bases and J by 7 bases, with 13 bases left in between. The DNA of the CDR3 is TGTGCCACCAGCACTATCCCTCTCGGTGAAGCTTTCTTT. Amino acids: CATSTIPLGEAFF.

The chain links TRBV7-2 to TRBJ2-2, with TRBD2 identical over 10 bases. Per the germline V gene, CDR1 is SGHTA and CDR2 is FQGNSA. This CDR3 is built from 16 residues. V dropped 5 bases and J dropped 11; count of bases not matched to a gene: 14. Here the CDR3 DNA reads TGTGCCAGCAGCCTCCGAGCGGGGGGGTCCCCAGAAGAGCTGTTTTTT. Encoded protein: CASSLRAGGSPEELFF.

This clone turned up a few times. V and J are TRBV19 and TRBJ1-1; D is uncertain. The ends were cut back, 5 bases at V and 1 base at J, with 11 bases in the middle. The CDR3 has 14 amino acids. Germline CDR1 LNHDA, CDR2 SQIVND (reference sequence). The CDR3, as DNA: TGTGCCAGTAGTTTTCTATCGGGGAACACTGAAGCTTTCTTT. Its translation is CASSFLSGNTEAFF.

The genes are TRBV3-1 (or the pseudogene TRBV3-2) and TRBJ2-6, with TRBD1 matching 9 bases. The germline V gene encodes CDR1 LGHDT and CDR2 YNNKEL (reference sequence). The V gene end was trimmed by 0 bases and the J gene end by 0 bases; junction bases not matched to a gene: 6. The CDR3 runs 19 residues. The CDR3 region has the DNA TGTGCCAGCAGCCAAGATTGGGACAGGGTGGGCTCTGGGGCCAACGTCCTGACTTTC. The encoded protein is CASSQDWDRVGSGANVLTF.

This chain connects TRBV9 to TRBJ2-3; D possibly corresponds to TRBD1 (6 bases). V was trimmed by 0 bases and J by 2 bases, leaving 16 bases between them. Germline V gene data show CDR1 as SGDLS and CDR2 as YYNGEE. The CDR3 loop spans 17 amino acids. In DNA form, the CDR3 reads TGTGCCAGCAGCGTAGCTCTAGGGCAGGGGAACACAGATACGCAGTATTTT. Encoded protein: CASSVALGQGNTDTQYF.